The rows below give T cell receptor beta chains drawn from one sample of a study of PD-1 blockade in mismatch repair-deficient tumors. Produced via immunoSEQ multiplex PCR; TCRdb's table is partial and in-frame only. Of more than 95,000 clones listed, 86% were seen once; the top ten hold about 14%. This specimen consisted of peripheral blood, obtained 44 weeks after starting pembrolizumab. The receptors shown here come from an adult with mismatch repair-deficient cancer. The CDR3 runs from the conserved cysteine through the conserved F or W. D genes are given only for firm matches. Part of the rows lack a size; the others show once, few, many or a class for expanded clones.

D,J,V,size,CDR3,DNA
TRBD1,TRBJ2-2,TRBV5-1,NA,CASSSYPGTGITGELFF,TGCGCCAGCAGCAGTTACCCCGGGACAGGGATTACCGGGGAGCTGTTTTTT
NA,TRBJ1-2,TRBV28,NA,CASSRTDGYTF,TGTGCCAGCAGCAGGACAGATGGCTACACCTTC
TRBD2,TRBJ2-2,TRBV25-1,NA,CASSEGLVMFGELFF,TGTGCCAGCAGTGAAGGACTAGTCATGTTTGGGGAGCTGTTTTTT
TRBD2,TRBJ2-3,TRBV7-2,NA,CASSLAGTSGTDTQYF,TGTGCCAGCAGCTTAGCAGGGACTAGCGGCACAGATACGCAGTATTTT
NA,TRBJ2-5,TRBV7-2,NA,CASSQQGGKETQYF,TGTGCCAGCAGCCAGCAGGGCGGGAAAGAGACCCAGTACTTC
NA,TRBJ1-5,TRBV15,NA,CATSRRWADNQPQHF,TGTGCCACCAGCCGAAGATGGGCCGACAACCAGCCCCAGCATTTT
NA,TRBJ1-1,TRBV10-2,NA,CASSEGRGGTGTEAFF,TGCGCCAGCAGTGAGGGCAGGGGAGGAACGGGCACTGAAGCTTTCTTT
TRBD2,TRBJ2-7,TRBV5-1,few,CASSLGLAVTYEQYF,TGCGCCAGCAGCTTGGGACTAGCGGTAACCTACGAGCAGTACTTC
TRBD1,TRBJ2-7,TRBV5-1,NA,CASSLGVGTAYEQYF,TGCGCCAGCAGCTTGGGGGTAGGGACAGCCTACGAGCAGTACTTC
NA,TRBJ2-3,TRBV27,NA,CASSTLGRVGSTDTQYF,TGTGCCAGCAGTACCCTGGGTAGGGTGGGTAGCACAGATACGCAGTATTTT